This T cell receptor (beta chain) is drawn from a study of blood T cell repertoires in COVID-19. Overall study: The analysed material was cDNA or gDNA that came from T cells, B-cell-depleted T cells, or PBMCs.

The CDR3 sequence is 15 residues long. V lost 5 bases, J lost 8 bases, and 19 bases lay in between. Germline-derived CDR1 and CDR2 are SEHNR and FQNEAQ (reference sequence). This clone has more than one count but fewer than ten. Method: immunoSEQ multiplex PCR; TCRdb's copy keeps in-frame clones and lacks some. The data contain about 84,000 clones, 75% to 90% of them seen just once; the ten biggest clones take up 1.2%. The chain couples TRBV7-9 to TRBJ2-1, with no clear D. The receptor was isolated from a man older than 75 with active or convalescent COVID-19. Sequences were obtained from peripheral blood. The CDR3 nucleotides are TGTGCCAGCAGCCGGCCGCTGACAAGGTCCGATGAGCAGTTCTTC. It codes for CASSRPLTRSDEQFF.